This entry features one TCR beta chain sequence. Repertoires were generated with immunoSEQ multiplex PCR, while TCRdb's copy carries only in-frame clones and drops some. The data contain 15,000 to 20,000 clones, 30% to 40% of them singletons. The study plated around 200,000 CFSE-labeled responders with around 200,000 irradiated, violet-dye-labeled stimulators. Germline V CDR1 and CDR2: SGDLS, YYNGEE. The ends were cut back, 4 bases at V and 0 bases at J, with 14 bases in the middle. The CDR3 consists of 15 residues. The sample belongs to a study of graft-versus-host responses after intestinal transplantation.

The sequencing used alloreactive CD8+ T cells from a mixed lymphocyte reaction culture, collected before intestinal transplant. Documented subset: CFSE-low proliferating T cells sorted from roughly six-day pre-transplant mixed lymphocyte reaction (GvH or HvG direction). The origin of this receptor is a human patient who received an intestinal transplant. The chain couples TRBV9 to TRBJ2-7; D is unresolved. CDR3 amino acids: CASSLGSLSSYEQYF. In DNA form, the CDR3 reads TGTGCCAGCAGCCTGGGTAGCCTGAGCTCCTACGAGCAGTACTTC.